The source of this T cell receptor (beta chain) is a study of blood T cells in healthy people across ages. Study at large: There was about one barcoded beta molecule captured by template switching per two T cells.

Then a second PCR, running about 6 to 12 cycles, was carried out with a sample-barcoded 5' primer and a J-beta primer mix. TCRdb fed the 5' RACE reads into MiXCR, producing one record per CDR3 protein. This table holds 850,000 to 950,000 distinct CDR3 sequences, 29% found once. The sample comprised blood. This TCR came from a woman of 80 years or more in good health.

As DNA, the CDR3 is TGTGCCAGCAATCCCCCGGGGGGTGAAGCTTTCTTT. Its protein product is CASNPPGGEAFF. The chain employs TRBV6-2 or TRBV6-3 and TRBJ1-1; TRBD1 is a possible D gene (5 bases). There are 12 residues in the CDR3. Per the germline V gene, CDR1 is MNHEY and CDR2 is SVGEGT. Between the trimmed V and J ends, which lost 7 bases and 7 bases, there was a span of 13 bases.